This record looks at one T cell receptor beta chain sequence and its context. Its antigen specificity is not known. No clone much larger than this one lies a single base away; base qualities are absent. The data are from a study of blood T cell repertoires in COVID-19 (TCRdb year 2020). Broadly, across the study: The collaborator samples originated in the United States, Italy and Spain and spanned the acute and convalescent phases of COVID-19. The material from the prospective study consisted of cDNA or gDNA derived from T cells, B-cell-depleted T cells, or PBMCs. The dataset comprised deeply sampled blood TCRbeta repertoires from subjects exposed to, actively infected with, or recovered from COVID-19. The repertoires were released in a freely available public database meant as a resource for research on the immune response to SARS-CoV-2. The samples were drawn from the first 160 participants of the ongoing ImmuneRACE study and from 1,254 subjects provided by 6 global collaborators. Sample metadata almost always included a de-identified subject ID, COVID-19 status, age in years and sex. Where available, HLA class I and class II types were obtained from metadata supplied by the sample provider rather than from assay-based typing.

The full study reports these points: The amount of clinical and demographic metadata varied by source and participant and was provided uncurated.

The CDR1 and CDR2 encoded by the germline V gene (reference sequence) are SGHKS and YYEKEE. Taken from cysteine to phenylalanine, the CDR3 has 13 residues. The sequence is cut down to CDR3 DNA, 39 bases in frame from base 1. The V end gives up 4 bases and the J end 7 bases, leaving 7 bases in the junction not matched to a gene. Each collaborating institution followed its own protocols to collect whole blood in K2EDTA tubes. For TCRbeta analysis, collaborator samples were shipped as frozen whole blood, as isolated PBMCs, or as DNA extracted from either sample type. The immunoSEQ Assay, a bias-controlled multiplex PCR, was used to amplify TCRbeta CDR3 regions from genomic DNA. From the authors' description of their analysis: Nucleated cell counts per sample were estimated from amplification of reference gene primers within the assay. Sequence reads were collapsed and filtered to measure the absolute abundance of every unique TCRbeta CDR3 rearrangement. For each sample, productive Simpson clonality was calculated as the square root of Simpson's diversity index over productive rearrangements. Imported from immuneACCESS, the table was reduced by TCRdb to in-frame sequences with V and J called. These copies leave out some clones; in studies compared against another copy, an unresolved V gene accounts for under half, and the cause of the remainder is not known. V and J calls and clone size are as listed in that table; D and trimming were resolved from the DNA. In all, the sample holds some 90,000 clones, and approximately 87% of those were seen once. The ten largest account for about an eighth of the sample.

The source is a human donor in a cohort sampled during active COVID-19. The chain employs TRBV5-5 and TRBJ1-2; TRBD1 matches 7 bases in the middle. The sample comprised peripheral blood. The CDR3: CASSPTGNSGYTF. The DNA is as follows: TGTGCCAGCAGCCCGACAGGGAATAGTGGCTACACCTTC.